What follows are 20 T cell receptor beta chains derived from one specimen sequenced in a study of blood T cell repertoires in COVID-19. The table came from immunoSEQ multiplex PCR; TCRdb's copy has only in-frame clones and leaves some out. This sample has a few hundred thousand clones; about 88% occur once, and the top ten carry more than 1.5%. Sequenced input: peripheral blood. The source is a man aged 65 to 85 with acute or convalescent COVID-19.

The V call is TRBV15, the J call TRBJ2-7; tentative D call: TRBD2 (5 bases). Trimming left V 3 bases short and J 0 bases short, with 9 bases between. The CDR3 has 14 residues. Germline CDR1 is LNHNV and CDR2 is YYDKDF (reference sequence). The CDR3 protein is CATSRDFYSYEQYF. CDR3 DNA: TGTGCCACCAGCAGGGACTTCTACTCCTACGAGCAGTACTTC.

This clone is a singleton in its sample. The junction shows a germline mismatch at one end, possibly a read error. The V call is TRBV28, the J call TRBJ2-7, with TRBD2 matching over 7 bases. Germline-derived CDR1 and CDR2 are MDHEN and SYDVKM. The CDR3 is made up of 14 amino acids. The CDR3 DNA reads TGTGCCAGCAGTCCTGGCGGGAGTTCCTTCGAGCAGTACTTC. Translation gives CASSPGGSSFEQYF. The full variable domain, with the rest looked up from reference TRBV28 and TRBJ2-7, is DVKVTQSSRYLVKRTGEKVFLECVQDMDHENMFWYRQDPGLGLRLIYFSYDVKMKEKGDIPEGYSVSREKKERFSLILESASTNQTSMYLCASSPGGSSFEQYFGPGTRLTVT.

The chain recombines TRBV5-8 with TRBJ1-5, with 7 bases fitting TRBD1. CDR3 length: 14 residues. Trimming cost V 0 bases and J 6 bases; bases outside gene matches: 3. Germline CDR1 SGHTS, CDR2 YDEGEE. The CDR3 DNA sequence: TGTGCCAGCAGCTTGGGACAGGGTGGTCAGCCCCAGCATTTT. Amino acids: CASSLGQGGQPQHF.

This sequence joins TRBV7-2 and TRBJ2-7; 11 bases are a match to TRBD2. J gave up 0 bases and V 1 base, and 5 bases lay outside the gene matches. CDR3 size: 17 residues. Germline lookup yields CDR1 SGHTA and CDR2 FQGNSA. CDR3 protein: CASSLGTSGLSSYEQYF. The CDR3 DNA reads TGTGCCAGCAGCTTAGGGACTAGCGGGCTTAGCTCCTACGAGCAGTACTTC.

The chain is built from TRBV4-1 and TRBJ2-3; D is unresolved. V gave up 2 bases and J gave up 6 bases, with 9 bases separating them. Germline V lookup: CDR1 MGHRA, CDR2 YSYEKL. The CDR3 sequence is 13 residues long. CDR3 residues: CASSQPTTDTQYF. The CDR3 nucleotides are TGCGCCAGCAGCCAACCCACTACTGATACGCAGTATTTT.

V is TRBV30 and J is TRBJ1-3; 7 bases align to TRBD1. The V and J ends lost 2 bases and 3 bases, in that order; junction bases with no gene match: 4. The germline V gene has CDR1 GTSNPN and CDR2 SVGIG (reference sequence). This CDR3 has 14 residues. CDR3 DNA sequence: TGTGCCTGGAGTAGCACAGGGGTTGGAAACACCATATATTTT. Protein sequence: CAWSSTGVGNTIYF.

V gene TRBV27 combines with J gene TRBJ1-1; no clear D gene. Trimming removed 6 bases from V and 3 bases from J, with 11 bases in between. Germline loops: CDR1 MNHEY, CDR2 SMNVEV (reference sequence). The CDR3 spans 13 residues. The CDR3 spells CASRPRSYTEAFF. The CDR3 bases are TGTGCCAGCAGACCAAGGAGTTACACTGAAGCTTTCTTT.

The chain joins TRBV19 to TRBJ2-1; D may correspond to TRBD1 or TRBD2 (9 bases each). The germline V gene encodes CDR1 LNHDA and CDR2 SQIVND (reference sequence). V was pared by 5 bases and J by 5 bases, with 31 bases between. The CDR3 consists of 20 residues. CDR3 DNA: TGTGCCAGTAGTGTACAGGGGGCGATTGGTAGCGGGAGATTGAACAATGAGCAGTTCTTC. Protein product: CASSVQGAIGSGRLNNEQFF.

The chain uses TRBV15 and TRBJ2-7, with D tentatively TRBD2 (5 bases). Germline V gene sequence: CDR1 LNHNV, CDR2 YYDKDF (reference sequence). CDR3 length: 15 residues. Trimming took off 0 bases at V and 6 bases at J, with 15 bases between the two ends. The CDR3 coding sequence is TGTGCCACCAGCAGAGATAGGAGGTACGTAGGCGAGCAGTACTTC. Translating gives CATSRDRRYVGEQYF.

The chain is built from TRBV6-5 and TRBJ2-7; TRBD1 might be the D (5 bases). This CDR3 contains 13 residues. V shed 4 bases and J shed 2 bases, with 9 bases lying between them. CDR1 is MNHEY and CDR2 is SVGAGI in the germline V gene. The CDR3: CASSLGATYEQYF. CDR3 DNA: TGTGCCAGCAGTTTAGGGGCCACCTACGAGCAGTACTTC.

This clone was observed a handful of times. At one end, the junction sequence differs from germline, possibly due to a read error. V is TRBV19 and J is TRBJ2-7, with D possibly matching TRBD2 (5 bases). This CDR3 has 13 residues. Germline CDR1 reads LNHDA; CDR2 reads SQIVND (reference sequence). The CDR3 sequence is CASSSDSPYKQYF. CDR3 nucleotide sequence: TGTGCCAGTAGTTCGGACTCTCCCTACAAGCAGTACTTC.

V is TRBV4-2 and J is TRBJ1-1; TRBD1 agrees at 7 bases. Trimming at V came to 8 bases and at J to 1 base, leaving 4 bases not matched to a gene. Germline V gene lookup returns CDR1 LGHNA and CDR2 YNFKEQ. The CDR3 consists of 13 residues. The CDR3 here is CASVGTANTEAFF. The CDR3 DNA is TGTGCCAGCGTTGGGACAGCGAACACTGAAGCTTTCTTT.

The CDR3 nucleotides read TGCAGCGCCTGGTCGGGACAGGGGGCCGGGGAGCTGTTTTTT. Residues: CSAWSGQGAGELFF. The chain recombines TRBV29-1 with TRBJ2-2, with 11 positions matching TRBD1. Germline lookup yields CDR1 SQVTM and CDR2 ANQGSEA. With V trimmed by 7 bases and J by 6 bases, 7 bases remained unmatched. This CDR3 has 14 amino acids.

This chain joins TRBV5-1 and TRBJ1-4, with D perhaps matching TRBD1 (6 bases). The CDR3 sequence is 16 residues long. Germline V gene lookup returns CDR1 SGHRS and CDR2 YFSETQ. V lost 4 bases and J lost 0, with 13 bases in between. The CDR3 loop reads CASSEGVVATNEKLFF. CDR3 DNA: TGCGCCAGCAGCGAGGGGGTAGTTGCAACTAATGAAAAACTGTTTTTT.

This chain joins TRBV15 and TRBJ2-7; possible D gene TRBD1, 5 bases. The CDR3 runs 14 residues. The germline CDR1 and CDR2 sequences are LNHNV and YYDKDF (reference sequence). V lost 1 base, J lost 0 bases, and 7 bases lay in between. DNA of the CDR3: TGTGCCACCAGCAGAGGCGACAGCTCCTACGAGCAGTACTTC. Protein product: CATSRGDSSYEQYF.

This clone was counted a single time. The identical CDR3 is also encoded by other nucleotide sequences in the sample. The genes are TRBV12-3 or TRBV12-4 and TRBJ2-7; possibly TRBD2 for D (5 bases). Trimming removed 5 bases at V and 0 bases at J, with 8 bases between. There are 13 residues in the CDR3. CDR3 residues: CASSLSVSYEQYF. The DNA of the CDR3 is TGTGCCAGCAGTCTTAGCGTCTCCTACGAGCAGTACTTC.

V gene TRBV5-1 combines with J gene TRBJ1-6; no clear D gene. CDR1 is SGHRS, CDR2 YFSETQ, per germline. The CDR3 totals 17 residues. V lost 3 bases to trimming and J lost 9 bases, with 22 bases between them. CDR3: CASSSTYPGENGSPLHF. In DNA form, the CDR3 reads TGCGCCAGCAGCTCAACCTACCCGGGTGAGAACGGTTCACCCCTCCACTTT.

The chain joins TRBV28 to TRBJ2-2; 10 nucleotides agree with TRBD2. The V gene end was trimmed by 6 bases and the J gene end by 4 bases; junction bases not matched to a gene: 8. This CDR3 is built from 16 residues. Germline V CDR1 and CDR2: MDHEN, SYDVKM. CDR3: CASSPLLAGTTGELFF. The CDR3 region has the DNA TGTGCCAGCAGCCCCCTACTAGCGGGAACCACCGGGGAGCTGTTTTTT.

This clone showed up just once. The genes are TRBV5-6 and TRBJ1-2; 9 nucleotides line up with TRBD1. The germline gives CDR1 SGHDT, CDR2 YYEEEE. J gave up 5 bases and V 3 bases, and 11 bases lay outside the gene matches. The CDR3 covers 16 residues. CDR3 amino acids: CASSSLQGADRYGYTF. Written as DNA, the CDR3 is TGTGCCAGCAGCTCACTACAGGGGGCGGATCGGTATGGCTACACCTTC.

This clone was detected only once. V gene TRBV19 combines with J gene TRBJ1-5, with a tentative D call TRBD1 (5 bases). V lost 6 bases, J lost 6 bases, and 12 bases lay in between. Germline V gene sequence: CDR1 LNHDA, CDR2 SQIVND (reference sequence). This CDR3 has 13 amino acids. The CDR3 coding sequence is TGTGCCAGTAGGTGGAAGGGGCGTCAGCCCCAGCATTTT. Translating it yields CASRWKGRQPQHF. The variable domain in full, completed from reference TRBV19 and TRBJ1-5, reads DGGITQSPKYLFRKEGQNVTLSCEQNLNHDAMYWYRQDPGQGLRLIYYSQIVNDFQKGDIAEGYSVSREKKESFPLTVTSAQKNPTAFYLCASRWKGRQPQHFGDGTRLSIL.